The sequence of this T cell receptor (beta chain) was determined in a study of T cell repertoires in cytomegalovirus infection. The junction had 6 bases not matched to a gene; V was cut back by 1 base and J by 6 bases. The germline V gene has CDR1 SGHRS and CDR2 YFSETQ. The CDR3 contains 16 residues. A single record per CDR3 protein comes from TCRdb applying MiXCR to the reads. The sample includes about 530,000 distinct CDR3 sequences, around a quarter seen only once; the top ten take roughly 13%. J is TRBJ2-1 and V is TRBV5-1; 11 bases are shared with TRBD2. The sample was PBMCs. This receptor was obtained from a human donor in good health (CMV status not recorded). Some clones in this sample may be carry-over from other donors' samples. The CDR3, as DNA: TGCGCCAGCAGCTTGTCACTAGCGGGAGTAGGCAATGAGCAGTTCTTC. Translation: CASSLSLAGVGNEQFF.